This TCR beta chain derives from a study of T cells in Graves' hyperthyroidism and ophthalmopathy. Concerning this clonotype itself: It may be a read error: a sequence one base away is much more abundant.

CDR3 length equals 14 residues. Germline values: CDR1 MDHEN, CDR2 SYDVKM. Researchers took RNA transcripts and amplified the TCR beta CDR3 regions from them. The study used the HTBI primer set for a first-round RT-PCR of the TCR CDR3. TCRdb independently ran MiXCR on the multiplex PCR reads; one entry per CDR3 protein. The sample carries approximately 350,000 distinct CDR3 sequences, roughly 15% recorded once. Sample: blood. This sequence joins TRBV28 and TRBJ2-5, with 7 bases matching TRBD2. The TCR was taken from a woman aged 60-75 years with Graves' ophthalmopathy. DNA for the CDR3: TGTACCAGCAGTCCCCGTTGGGGGGGTGAGACCCAGTACTTC. This sequence encodes CTSSPRWGGETQYF.